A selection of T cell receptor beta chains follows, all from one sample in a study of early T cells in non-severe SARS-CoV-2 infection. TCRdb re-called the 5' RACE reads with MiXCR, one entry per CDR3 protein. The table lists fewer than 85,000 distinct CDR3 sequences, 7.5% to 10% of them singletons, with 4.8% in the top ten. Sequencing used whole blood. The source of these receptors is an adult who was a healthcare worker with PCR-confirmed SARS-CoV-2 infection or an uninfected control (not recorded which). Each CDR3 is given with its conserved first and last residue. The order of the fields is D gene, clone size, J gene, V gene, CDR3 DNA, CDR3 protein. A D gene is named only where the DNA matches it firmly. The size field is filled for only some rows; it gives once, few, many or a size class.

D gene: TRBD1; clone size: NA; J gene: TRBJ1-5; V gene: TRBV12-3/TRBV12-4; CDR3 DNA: TGTGCCAGCAGTTTCGGGACAGCAAATCAGCCCCAGCATTTT; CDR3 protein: CASSFGTANQPQHF
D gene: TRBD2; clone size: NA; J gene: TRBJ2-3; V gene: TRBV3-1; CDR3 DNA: TGTGCCAACAGCCTTAGCGGGAGCACAGATACGCAGTATTTT; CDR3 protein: CANSLSGSTDTQYF
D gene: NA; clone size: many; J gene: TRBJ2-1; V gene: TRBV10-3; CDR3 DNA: TGTGCCATCAGTGAGTCGGGGAGGACTCCTTCAGGTGAGCAGTTCTTC; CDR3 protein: CAISESGRTPSGEQFF
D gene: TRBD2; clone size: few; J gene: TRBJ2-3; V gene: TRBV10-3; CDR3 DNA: TGTGCCATCAGGGCCCCCCCCGGAGCGGGAGTGGCAGATACGCAGTATTTT; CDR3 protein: CAIRAPPGAGVADTQYF
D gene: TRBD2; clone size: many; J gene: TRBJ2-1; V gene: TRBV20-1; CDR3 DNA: TGCAGTGCTAGACCCCGACTAGCGGGAAAGGTCCGGGCGTCTGAGCAGTTCTTC; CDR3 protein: CSARPRLAGKVRASEQFF
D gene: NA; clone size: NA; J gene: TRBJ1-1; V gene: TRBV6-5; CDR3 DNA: TGTGCCAGCAGTTACCGGGGGGATACTGAAGCTTTCTTT; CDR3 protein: CASSYRGDTEAFF
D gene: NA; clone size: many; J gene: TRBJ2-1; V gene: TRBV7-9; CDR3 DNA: TGTGCCAGCAGCTTAGTTCTGCTGTACAATGAGCAGTTCTTC; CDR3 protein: CASSLVLLYNEQFF
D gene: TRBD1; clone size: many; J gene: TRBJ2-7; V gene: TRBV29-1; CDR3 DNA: TGCAGCGTACTTAGGGCAGGGGGCAGGTACGAGCAGTACTTC; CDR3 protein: CSVLRAGGRYEQYF
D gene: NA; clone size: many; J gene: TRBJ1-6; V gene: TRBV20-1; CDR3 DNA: TGCAGTGCTTGGAGTAATTCACCCCTCCACTTT; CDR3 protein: CSAWSNSPLHF
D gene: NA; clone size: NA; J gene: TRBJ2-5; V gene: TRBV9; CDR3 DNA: TGTGCCAGCAGCGTCCGAGGTCCGGAGACCCAGTACTTC; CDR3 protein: CASSVRGPETQYF
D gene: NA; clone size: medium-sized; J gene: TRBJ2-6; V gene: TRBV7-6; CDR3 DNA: TGTGCCAGCAGCGGACACTCTGGGGCCAACGTCCTGACTTTC; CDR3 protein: CASSGHSGANVLTF
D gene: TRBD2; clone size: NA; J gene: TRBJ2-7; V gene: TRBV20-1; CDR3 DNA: TGCAGTGCTACCCGGGGGGCGGGAGGCCCCTACGAGCAGTACTTC; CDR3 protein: CSATRGAGGPYEQYF
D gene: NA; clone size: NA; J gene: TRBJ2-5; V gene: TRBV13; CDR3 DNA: TGTGCCAGCAGCTTAGGAGGGACTTTTTTGTACCAAGAGACCCAGTACTTC; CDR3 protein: CASSLGGTFLYQETQYF